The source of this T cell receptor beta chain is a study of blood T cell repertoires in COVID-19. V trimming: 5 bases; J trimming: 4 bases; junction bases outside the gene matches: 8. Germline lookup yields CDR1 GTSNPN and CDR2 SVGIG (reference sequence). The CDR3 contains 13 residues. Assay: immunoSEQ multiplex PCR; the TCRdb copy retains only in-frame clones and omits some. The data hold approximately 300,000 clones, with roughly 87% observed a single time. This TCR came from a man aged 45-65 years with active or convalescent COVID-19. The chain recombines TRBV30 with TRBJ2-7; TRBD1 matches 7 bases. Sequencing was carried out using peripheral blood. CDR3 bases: TGTGCCTGGGGATTAGGGGGCAGGTACGAGCAGTACTTC. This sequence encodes CAWGLGGRYEQYF. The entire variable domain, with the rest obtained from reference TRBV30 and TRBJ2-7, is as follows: SQTIHQWPATLVQPVGSPLSLECTVEGTSNPNLYWYRQAAGRGLQLLFYSVGIGQISSEVPQNLSASRPQDRQFILSSKKLLLSDSGFYLCAWGLGGRYEQYFGPGTRLTVT.